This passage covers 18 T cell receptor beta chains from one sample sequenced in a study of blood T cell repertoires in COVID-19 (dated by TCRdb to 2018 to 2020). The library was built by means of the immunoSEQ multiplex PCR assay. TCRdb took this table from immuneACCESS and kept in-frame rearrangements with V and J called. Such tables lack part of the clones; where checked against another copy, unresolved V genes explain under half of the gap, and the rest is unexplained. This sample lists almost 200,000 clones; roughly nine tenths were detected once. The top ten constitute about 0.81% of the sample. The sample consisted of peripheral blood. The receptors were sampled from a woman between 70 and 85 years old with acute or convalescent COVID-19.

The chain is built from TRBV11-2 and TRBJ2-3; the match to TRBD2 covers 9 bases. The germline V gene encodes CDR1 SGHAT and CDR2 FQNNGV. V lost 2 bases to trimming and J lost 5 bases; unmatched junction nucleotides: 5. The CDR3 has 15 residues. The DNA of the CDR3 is TGTGCCAGCAGCTTACTAGCGGGGAGGGGAGATACGCAGTATTTT. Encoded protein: CASSLLAGRGDTQYF.

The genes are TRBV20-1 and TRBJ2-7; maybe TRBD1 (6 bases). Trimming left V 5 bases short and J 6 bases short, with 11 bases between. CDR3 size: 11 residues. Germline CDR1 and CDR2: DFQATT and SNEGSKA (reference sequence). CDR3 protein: CSAQTGSEQYF. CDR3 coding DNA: TGCAGTGCTCAGACAGGCAGCGAGCAGTACTTC.

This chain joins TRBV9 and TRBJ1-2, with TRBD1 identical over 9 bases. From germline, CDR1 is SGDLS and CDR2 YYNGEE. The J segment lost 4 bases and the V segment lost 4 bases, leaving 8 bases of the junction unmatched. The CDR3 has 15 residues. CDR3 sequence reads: CASSLQQGAGYGYTF. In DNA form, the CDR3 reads TGTGCCAGCAGCCTACAACAGGGGGCAGGCTATGGCTACACCTTC.

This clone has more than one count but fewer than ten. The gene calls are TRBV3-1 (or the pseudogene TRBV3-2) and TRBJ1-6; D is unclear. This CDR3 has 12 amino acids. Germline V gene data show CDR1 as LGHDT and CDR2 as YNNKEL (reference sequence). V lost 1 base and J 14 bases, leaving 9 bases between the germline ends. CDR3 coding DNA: TGTGCCAGCAGCCAAGCGGTGGAGGCCCTCCACTTT. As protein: CASSQAVEALHF.

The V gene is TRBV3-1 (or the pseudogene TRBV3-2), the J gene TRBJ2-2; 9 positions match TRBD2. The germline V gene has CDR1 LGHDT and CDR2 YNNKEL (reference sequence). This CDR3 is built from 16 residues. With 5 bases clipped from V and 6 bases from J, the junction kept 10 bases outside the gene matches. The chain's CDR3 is CASSFGTSSHPGELFF. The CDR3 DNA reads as TGTGCCAGCAGCTTTGGGACTAGCAGCCACCCCGGGGAGCTGTTTTTT.

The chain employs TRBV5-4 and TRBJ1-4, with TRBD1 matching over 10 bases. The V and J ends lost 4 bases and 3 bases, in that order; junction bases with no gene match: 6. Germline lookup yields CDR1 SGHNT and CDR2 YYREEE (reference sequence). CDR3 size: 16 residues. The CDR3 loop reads CASSPDRGIPNEKLFF. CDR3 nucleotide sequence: TGTGCCAGCAGCCCGGACAGGGGGATTCCTAATGAAAAACTGTTTTTT.

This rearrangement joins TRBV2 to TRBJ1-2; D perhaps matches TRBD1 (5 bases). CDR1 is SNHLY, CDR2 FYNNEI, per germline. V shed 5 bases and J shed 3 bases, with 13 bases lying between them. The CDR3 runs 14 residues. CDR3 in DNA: TGTGCCAGCAGTCCCATGGGGGGAGACTATGGCTACACCTTC. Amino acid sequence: CASSPMGGDYGYTF. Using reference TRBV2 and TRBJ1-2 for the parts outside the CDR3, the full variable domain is EPEVTQTPSHQVTQMGQEVILRCVPISNHLYFYWYRQILGQKVEFLVSFYNNEISEKSEIFDDQFSVERPDGSNFTLKIRSTKLEDSAMYFCASSPMGGDYGYTFGSGTRLTVV.

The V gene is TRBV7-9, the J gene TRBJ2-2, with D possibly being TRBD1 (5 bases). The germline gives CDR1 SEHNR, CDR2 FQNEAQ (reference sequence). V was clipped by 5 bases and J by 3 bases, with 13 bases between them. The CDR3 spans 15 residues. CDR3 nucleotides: TGTGCCAGCAGCCCAGGGAATAGATACACCGGGGAGCTGTTTTTT. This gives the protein CASSPGNRYTGELFF.

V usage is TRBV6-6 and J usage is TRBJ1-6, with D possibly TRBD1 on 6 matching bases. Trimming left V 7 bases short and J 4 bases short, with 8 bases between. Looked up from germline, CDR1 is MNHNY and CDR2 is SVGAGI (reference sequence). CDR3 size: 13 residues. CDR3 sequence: CASTGQYNSPLHF. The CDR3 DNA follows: TGTGCCAGCACCGGACAGTATAATTCACCCCTCCACTTT.

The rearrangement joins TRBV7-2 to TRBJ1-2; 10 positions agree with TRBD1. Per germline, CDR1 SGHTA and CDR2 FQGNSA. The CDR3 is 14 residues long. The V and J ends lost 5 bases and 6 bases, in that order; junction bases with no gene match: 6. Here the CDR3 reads CASSEWTGGDGYTF. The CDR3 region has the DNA TGTGCCAGCAGCGAGTGGACAGGGGGGGATGGCTACACCTTC.

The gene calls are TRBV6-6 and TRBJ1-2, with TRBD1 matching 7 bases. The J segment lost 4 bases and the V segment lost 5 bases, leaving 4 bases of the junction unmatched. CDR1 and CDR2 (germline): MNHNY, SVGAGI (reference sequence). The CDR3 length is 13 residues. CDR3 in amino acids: CASSPTGAYGYTF. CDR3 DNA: TGTGCCAGCAGTCCCACAGGGGCCTATGGCTACACCTTC.

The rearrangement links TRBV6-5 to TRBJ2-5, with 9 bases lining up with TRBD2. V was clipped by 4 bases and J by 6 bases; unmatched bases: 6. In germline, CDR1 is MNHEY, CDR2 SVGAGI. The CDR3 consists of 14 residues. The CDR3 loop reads CASSLGGGAKTQYF. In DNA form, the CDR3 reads TGTGCCAGCAGTTTGGGCGGGGGGGCCAAGACCCAGTACTTC.

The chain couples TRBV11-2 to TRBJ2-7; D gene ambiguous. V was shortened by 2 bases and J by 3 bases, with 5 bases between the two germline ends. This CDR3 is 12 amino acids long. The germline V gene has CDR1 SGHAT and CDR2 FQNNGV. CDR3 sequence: CASSLPYYEQYF. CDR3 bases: TGTGCCAGCAGCTTACCTTACTACGAGCAGTACTTC. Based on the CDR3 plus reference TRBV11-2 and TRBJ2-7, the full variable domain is EAGVAQSPRYKIIEKRQSVAFWCNPISGHATLYWYQQILGQGPKLLIQFQNNGVVDDSQLPKDRFSAERLKGVDSTLKIQPAKLEDSAVYLCASSLPYYEQYFGPGTRLTVT.

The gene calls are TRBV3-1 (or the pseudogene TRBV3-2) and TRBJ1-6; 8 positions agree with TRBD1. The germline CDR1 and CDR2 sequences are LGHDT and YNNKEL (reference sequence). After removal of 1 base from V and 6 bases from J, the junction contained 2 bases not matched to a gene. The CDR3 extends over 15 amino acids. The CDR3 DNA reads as TGTGCCAGCAGCCAAGCTGGACAGGGTAATTCACCCCTCCACTTT. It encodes CASSQAGQGNSPLHF.

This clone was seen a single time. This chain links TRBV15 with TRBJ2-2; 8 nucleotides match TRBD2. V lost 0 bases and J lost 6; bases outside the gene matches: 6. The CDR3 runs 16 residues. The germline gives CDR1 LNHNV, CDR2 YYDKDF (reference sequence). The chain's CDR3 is CATSREIGLAPGELFF. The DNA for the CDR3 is TGTGCCACCAGCAGAGAGATAGGACTAGCACCCGGGGAGCTGTTTTTT.

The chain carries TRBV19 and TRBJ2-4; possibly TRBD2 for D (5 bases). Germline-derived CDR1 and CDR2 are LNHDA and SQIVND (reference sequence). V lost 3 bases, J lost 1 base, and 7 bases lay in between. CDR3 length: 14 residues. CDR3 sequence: CASSITGAKNIQYF. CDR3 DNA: TGTGCCAGTAGTATTACGGGGGCCAAAAACATTCAGTACTTC.

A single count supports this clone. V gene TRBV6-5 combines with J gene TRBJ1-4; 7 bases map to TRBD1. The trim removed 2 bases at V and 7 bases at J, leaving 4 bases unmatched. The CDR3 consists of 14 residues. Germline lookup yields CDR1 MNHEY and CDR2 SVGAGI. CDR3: CASSYGTAFEKLFF. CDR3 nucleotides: TGTGCCAGCAGTTACGGGACAGCCTTTGAAAAACTGTTTTTT.

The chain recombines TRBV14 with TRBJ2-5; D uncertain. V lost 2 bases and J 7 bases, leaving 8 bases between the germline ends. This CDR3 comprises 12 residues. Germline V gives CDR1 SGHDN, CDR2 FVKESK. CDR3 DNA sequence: TGTGCCAGCAGCCAACCGGGTTTGACCCAGTACTTC. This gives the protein CASSQPGLTQYF.